This TCR beta chain was profiled in a study of regulatory T cells in long-lasting Graves disease. In building TCR beta libraries, iRepertoire HTBI primers were used together with Arm-PCR of CDR3 regions. In TCRdb, the multiplex PCR reads were re-called with MiXCR into one record per CDR3 protein. Of 400,000 or so distinct CDR3 sequences listed, roughly 20% were seen once; the top ten hold less than 25%. The time point denotes: persistent/refractory GD, antithyroid drugs over 5 years with positive TRAb. Making the TCR library involved RNA that had been extracted from PBMCs. V shed 2 bases and J shed 3 bases, with 20 bases lying between them. The germline V gene has CDR1 SGHTA and CDR2 FQGNSA. The length of the CDR3 is 18 residues. This clonotype was seen a few times.

J is TRBJ1-5 and V is TRBV7-2; D is unclear. The specimen comprised peripheral blood mononuclear cells (PBMCs), sampled when the disease was refractory, from a patient treated with antithyroid drugs. The source of this sequence is a female donor with Graves disease. The CDR3 DNA reads TGTGCCAGCAGCTTAATGGTACCAGGAAGGTTGGCCAATCAGCCCCAGCATTTT. Translated, it gives CASSLMVPGRLANQPQHF.